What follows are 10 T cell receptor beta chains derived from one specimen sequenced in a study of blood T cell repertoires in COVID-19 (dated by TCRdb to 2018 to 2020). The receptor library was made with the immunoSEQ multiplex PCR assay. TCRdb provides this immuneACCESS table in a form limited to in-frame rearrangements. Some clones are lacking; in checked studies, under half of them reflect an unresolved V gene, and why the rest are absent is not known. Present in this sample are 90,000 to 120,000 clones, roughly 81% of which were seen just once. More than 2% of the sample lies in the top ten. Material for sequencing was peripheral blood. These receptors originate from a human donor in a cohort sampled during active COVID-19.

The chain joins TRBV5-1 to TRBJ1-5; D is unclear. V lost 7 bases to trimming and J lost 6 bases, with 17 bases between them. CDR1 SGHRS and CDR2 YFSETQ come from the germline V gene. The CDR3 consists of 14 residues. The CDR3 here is CASLTQREAQPQHF. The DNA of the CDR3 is TGCGCCAGCTTAACCCAAAGGGAGGCTCAGCCCCAGCATTTT.

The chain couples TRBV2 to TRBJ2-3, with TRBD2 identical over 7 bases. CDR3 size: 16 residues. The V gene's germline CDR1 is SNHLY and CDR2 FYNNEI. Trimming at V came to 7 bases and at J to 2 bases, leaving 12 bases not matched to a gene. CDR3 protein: CASTRSGGLNTDTQYF. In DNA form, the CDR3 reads TGTGCCAGCACTCGTTCGGGGGGTCTTAACACAGATACGCAGTATTTT. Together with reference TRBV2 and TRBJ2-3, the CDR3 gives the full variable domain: EPEVTQTPSHQVTQMGQEVILRCVPISNHLYFYWYRQILGQKVEFLVSFYNNEISEKSEIFDDQFSVERPDGSNFTLKIRSTKLEDSAMYFCASTRSGGLNTDTQYFGPGTRLTVL.

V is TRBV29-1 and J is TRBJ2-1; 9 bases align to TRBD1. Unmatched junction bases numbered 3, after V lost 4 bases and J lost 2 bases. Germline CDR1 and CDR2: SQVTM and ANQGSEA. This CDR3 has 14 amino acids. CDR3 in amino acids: CSVGWDRAYNEQFF. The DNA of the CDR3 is TGCAGCGTTGGGTGGGACAGGGCCTACAATGAGCAGTTCTTC.

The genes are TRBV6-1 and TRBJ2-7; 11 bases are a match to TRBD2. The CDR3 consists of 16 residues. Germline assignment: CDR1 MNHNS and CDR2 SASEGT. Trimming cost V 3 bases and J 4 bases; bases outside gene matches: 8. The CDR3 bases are TGTGCCAGCAGTGAGCTACCAACTAGCGGGGGTTACGAGCAGTACTTC. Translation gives CASSELPTSGGYEQYF.

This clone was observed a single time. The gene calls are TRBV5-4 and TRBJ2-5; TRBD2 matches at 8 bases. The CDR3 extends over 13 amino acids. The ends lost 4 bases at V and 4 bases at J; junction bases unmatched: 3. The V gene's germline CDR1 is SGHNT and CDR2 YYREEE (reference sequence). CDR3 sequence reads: CASSPRGAETQYF. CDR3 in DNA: TGTGCCAGCAGCCCGCGGGGGGCAGAGACCCAGTACTTC.

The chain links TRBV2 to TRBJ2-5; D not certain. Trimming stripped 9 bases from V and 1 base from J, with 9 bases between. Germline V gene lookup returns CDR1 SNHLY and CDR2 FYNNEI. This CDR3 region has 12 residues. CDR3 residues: CASFYSQETQYF. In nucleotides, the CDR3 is TGTGCCAGTTTCTATTCCCAAGAGACCCAGTACTTC.

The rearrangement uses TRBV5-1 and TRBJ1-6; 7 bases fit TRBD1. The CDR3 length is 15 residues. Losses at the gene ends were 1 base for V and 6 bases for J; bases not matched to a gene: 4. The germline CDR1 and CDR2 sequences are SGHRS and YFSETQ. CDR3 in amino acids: CASSLLGQSNSPLHF. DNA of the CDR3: TGCGCCAGCAGCTTGTTGGGACAGAGTAATTCACCCCTCCACTTT.

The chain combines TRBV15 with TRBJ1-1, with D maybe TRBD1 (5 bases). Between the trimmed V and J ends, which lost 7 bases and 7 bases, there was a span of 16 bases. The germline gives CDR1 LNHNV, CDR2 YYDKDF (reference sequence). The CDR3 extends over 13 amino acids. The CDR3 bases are TGTGCCACCACTAGAATCGACCAGGGTGAAGCTTTCTTT. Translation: CATTRIDQGEAFF.

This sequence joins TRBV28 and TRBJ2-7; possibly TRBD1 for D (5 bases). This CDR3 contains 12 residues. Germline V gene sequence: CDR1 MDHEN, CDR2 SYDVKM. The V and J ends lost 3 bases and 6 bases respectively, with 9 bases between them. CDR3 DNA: TGTGCCAGCAGTTTGGGGCAAACCGAGCAGTACTTC. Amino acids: CASSLGQTEQYF.

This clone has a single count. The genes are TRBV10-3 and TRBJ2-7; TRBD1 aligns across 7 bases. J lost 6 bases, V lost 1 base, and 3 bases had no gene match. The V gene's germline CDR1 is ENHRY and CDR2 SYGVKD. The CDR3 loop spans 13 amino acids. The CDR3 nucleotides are TGTGCCATCAGTGAGTTTGACAGGGCCGAGCAGTACTTC. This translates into CAISEFDRAEQYF.